A selection of T cell receptor beta chains follows, all from one sample in a study of cytomegalovirus exposure and HLA in healthy donors. Repertoires were generated with immunoSEQ multiplex PCR, while TCRdb's copy carries only in-frame clones and drops some. This repertoire includes 160,000 or so clones. The material sequenced was PBMCs. The receptors shown here come from a man aged 25-45 years in good health and CMV-seronegative. Both conserved end residues are trimmed from each CDR3. The D gene is left open where the match is weak.

10,TRBJ2-1,-,TRBV10-2,ASRDSYNEQF
10,TRBJ2-7,TRBD1,TRBV28,ASTQGAYEQY
12,TRBJ2-1,-,TRBV15,ATSRERVYNEQF
10,TRBJ2-2,-,TRBV11-2,ASSPLGRELF
13,TRBJ2-1,-,TRBV7-9,ASSVRLAAGNEQF
13,TRBJ2-3,-,TRBV29-1,SVDGRGSGADTQY
13,TRBJ2-7,TRBD1,TRBV27,ASSPRGQGAYEQY
12,TRBJ2-7,TRBD1,TRBV5-1,ASSLGQGEYEQY
11,TRBJ2-1,-,TRBV9,ASSVAWANEQF
10,TRBJ1-2,-,TRBV2,AIGGGTYGYT
11,TRBJ2-7,-,TRBV2,ASSEQSPSEQY
13,TRBJ2-1,TRBD2,TRBV19,ASSIPSGSEGEQF
11,TRBJ1-2,TRBD1,TRBV11-2,ASSQDRDRGYT
12,TRBJ1-2,-,TRBV30,AWTQQGGNYGYT
12,TRBJ2-6,-,TRBV5-1,ATKPLSGANVLT
13,TRBJ1-1,-,TRBV28,ASSLDPGVNTEAF
12,TRBJ2-7,TRBD1,TRBV7-9,ASSSGGQAYEQY
12,TRBJ1-1,TRBD1,TRBV28,ASSLQTGFGGAF
10,TRBJ2-7,TRBD1,TRBV11-3,ARGTGFYEQY
10,TRBJ1-2,TRBD1,TRBV30,AWNDRGYGYT
11,TRBJ1-2,TRBD1,TRBV7-9,ASSLGTGRGYT
12,TRBJ1-4,-,TRBV11-3,ASTLGRTNEKLF
12,TRBJ2-3,-,TRBV7-2,ASSPGLSTDTQY
15,TRBJ2-3,TRBD2,TRBV5-4,ASSPLGLAGDRSTQY
14,TRBJ2-7,TRBD2,TRBV4-1,ASSPGLAGVFYEQY
9,TRBJ2-4,-,TRBV19,ASSVMNIQY
13,TRBJ1-1,-,TRBV14,ASSQEGTSGTEAF
12,TRBJ1-3,-,TRBV10-3,AIRQDTSGNTIY
9,TRBJ2-2,-,TRBV28,ASSRSRGLF
10,TRBJ2-1,-,TRBV15,ATSRTDNEQF
12,TRBJ1-1,TRBD1,TRBV5-1,ASSPDRSNTEAF
10,TRBJ1-1,-,TRBV29-1,SAVTVNTEAF
14,TRBJ2-1,TRBD1,TRBV5-1,ASSALTGGALNEQF
10,TRBJ1-3,-,TRBV7-8,ASINSGNTIY
13,TRBJ2-7,-,TRBV7-9,ASSLAMGGSYEQY
12,TRBJ1-2,-,TRBV6-5,ASSYRGKNYGYT
12,TRBJ1-1,TRBD1,TRBV5-1,ASSWEGQVAEAF
12,TRBJ1-2,TRBD1,TRBV10-1,ASSDGDREDGYT
15,TRBJ2-2,TRBD2,TRBV7-8,ASSFLSGRGGTGELF
11,TRBJ1-2,-,TRBV6-1,ASSESGVGGYT
12,TRBJ1-1,TRBD1,TRBV6-5,ASSSPGQHTEAF
13,TRBJ2-6,-,TRBV5-8,ASSFWASGANVLT
9,TRBJ2-7,-,TRBV6-1,ATRTAYEQY
16,TRBJ2-5,TRBD2,TRBV4-3,ASSQEGLAGVRAETQY
15,-,-,TRBV25-1,ASSEAVVASDNHEQY
17,TRBJ2-3,-,TRBV5-4,ASSSASVGGARGTDTQY
12,TRBJ1-1,-,TRBV5-6,ASSWGQLNTEAF
15,TRBJ2-3,TRBD2,TRBV19,ASSIGTSGRGTDTQY
12,TRBJ1-1,TRBD1,TRBV5-1,ASSWGQGGTEAF
9,TRBJ1-2,-,TRBV6-5,ASSSLYGYT
17,TRBJ1-6,-,TRBV9,ASSLGHPSWPVYNSPLH
14,TRBJ2-2,TRBD1,TRBV7-3,ASSLTDREMPGELF
13,TRBJ2-3,TRBD2,TRBV7-6,ASSLGASGPAVQY
11,TRBJ2-5,-,TRBV11-2,ASSLAYQETQY
12,TRBJ1-2,TRBD1,TRBV19,ASSSQTTGVGYT